This T cell receptor (beta chain) derives from a study of T cells in Graves' hyperthyroidism and ophthalmopathy. Amplification of TCR beta CDR3 regions used RNA as the template. The HTBI set primed first-round TCR CDR3 RT-PCR. TCRdb independently ran MiXCR on the multiplex PCR reads; one entry per CDR3 protein. The sample has hundreds of thousands of distinct CDR3 sequences; more than 11% are singletons. Those patients with uncontrolled infection, other autoimmune disease, pregnancy or lactation were excluded. Clinical symptoms, serum thyroxine and TRAb, thyroid ultrasound and orbital computed tomography together formed the diagnostic basis. PBMCs were collected from an approximately 10 ml volume of fresh peripheral blood. Trimming removed 1 base from V and 2 bases from J, with 15 bases in between. The CDR3 has 16 residues. The germline CDR1 and CDR2 sequences are SGHAT and FQNNGV. Study results and limitations: Separation of ophthalmopathy from stable hyperthyroidism was achieved by a 13 V-J model.

This clonotype was seen a handful of times. Its antigen is as yet unknown. This TCR was recovered from a woman in her twenties or thirties with Graves' hyperthyroidism. The V call is TRBV11-2, the J call TRBJ2-7; D is uncertain. Sequences were obtained from blood. Here the CDR3 reads CASSLGVYRSPYEQYF. The CDR3 DNA reads as TGTGCCAGCAGCTTAGGTGTATATCGATCCCCCTACGAGCAGTACTTC.